This T cell receptor beta chain came from a study of radiotherapy plus CTLA-4 blockade in lung cancer. Overall study context: Objective responses were documented in around 19% of patients, with disease control in 31%. Study outcomes and limitations: An expansion of tumor-derived TCR clones occurred in blood after radiotherapy plus ipilimumab.

For this clone: What it binds is unknown.

V was clipped by 5 bases and J by 3 bases; unmatched bases: 10. CDR1 is MDHEN and CDR2 is SYDVKM in the germline V gene. The CDR3 spans 16 residues. TCRdb's copy holds only in-frame clones and misses some; the assay was immunoSEQ multiplex PCR. The sample lists roughly 48,000 clones; 75% to 85% were seen once. The chain uses TRBV28 and TRBJ2-1, with TRBD1 identical over 7 bases. The material was peripheral blood, obtained from a patient treated with radiotherapy plus ipilimumab. This sequence was found in a human donor with non-small cell lung cancer who had stable disease on radiotherapy plus ipilimumab. The DNA for the CDR3 is TGTGCCAGCAGTACTCAGGGGGAGTGGCTCTACAATGAGCAGTTCTTC. Amino acids: CASSTQGEWLYNEQFF.